This TCR beta chain came from a study of response to subunit inactivated influenza vaccine. Unmatched junction bases numbered 18, after V lost 10 bases and J lost 10 bases. The CDR3 loop spans 16 amino acids. Per the germline V gene, CDR1 is LGHNA and CDR2 is YNFKEQ. From the RT-PCR reads, TCRdb called clonotypes with MiXCR, one entry per CDR3 protein. The sample lists some 800,000 distinct CDR3 sequences, about 20% seen once, with roughly a tenth in the top ten. Study-level points and caveats: T cells newly recruited by each seasonal influenza vaccination are few, the authors suggested.

This clonotype was recorded a few times. Its antigen is not identified. V gene TRBV4-2 combines with J gene TRBJ2-1, with 11 nucleotides matching TRBD2. This receptor was obtained from a man between 45 and 60 years old who received an inactivated influenza vaccine. The source material was PBMCs from blood, sampled less than 6 days after vaccination. CDR3 nucleotides: TGTGCCACCCTCAATCTGACTAGCGGGATAAATCGAGAGCAGTTCTTC. Translated: CATLNLTSGINREQFF.